This TCR beta chain was captured by sequencing in a study of Ad26.COV2.S vaccination and SARS-CoV-2 variants (dated by TCRdb to 2020 to 2022). Turning to the overall study: Donors in the vaccine arm were drawn from COV1001, a multicentre, randomized, double-blind, placebo-controlled phase I-IIa trial testing Ad26.COV2.S in healthy adults. Participants in the trial were split at random into five groups of five each, receiving low-dose or high-dose Ad26.COV2.S once or twice, or else placebo on both occasions. Throughout the experiments and outcome assessment, investigators stayed blinded to trial group allocation. A total of 32 samples were included in the TCR-sequenced set, comprising around 19 Ad26.COV2.S vaccine recipients, 5 placebo recipients and 8 SARS-CoV-2 convalescent individuals. TCRbeta repertoire sequencing was used to assess the specificity and breadth of SARS-CoV-2-reactive T cell receptors after Ad26.COV2.S vaccination. Dosing of Ad26.COV2.S was intramuscular, at either 5x10^10 or 1x10^11 viral particles, delivered as one shot or as two shots spaced 56 days apart. Broader findings and caveats from the paper: The study was not powered for comparison of responses between vaccine doses or regimens. Vaccine and placebo recipients had comparable non-spike TCR breadth, which fits with the vaccine containing only spike. According to the authors, total T cell responses may have been underestimated by the TCR breadth and depth analyses. Spike-specific TCR breadth was higher in Ad26.COV2.S recipients than in placebo recipients (P = 0.0014). After vaccination, spike-specific CD8+ and CD4+ T cell responses were reported to show substantial breadth.

The immunoSEQ Assay was used to sequence TCRbeta CDR3 regions. After extraction, genomic DNA underwent amplification by bias-controlled multiplex PCR, followed by high-throughput sequencing. As for the authors' bioinformatics: To quantify the absolute abundance of each unique TCRbeta CDR3 region, sequences were collapsed and filtered. T cell fraction was estimated by normalizing TCRbeta template counts to usable DNA, which was measured by amplifying reference genes present in all nucleated cells. Repertoire TCRs were annotated as SARS-CoV-2-specific by exact matching of V gene, CDR3 amino acid sequence and J gene to a known reactive TCR set. The reference SARS-CoV-2 TCR set came from MIRA and was filtered for enrichment in COVID-19-positive ImmuneCODE repertoires, removing public or cross-reactive TCRs. Drawing on the MIRA antigens, annotated TCRs were analysed further at the level of specific ORF or position within ORF. Breadth was defined as the number of annotated unique rearrangements divided by the total number of unique productive rearrangements, and depth was defined as the summed frequency of the annotated unique rearrangements. Group comparisons of TCR breadth used two-sided Wilcoxon rank-sum tests. The clones in this table, taken by TCRdb from immuneACCESS, are in-frame only. Not every clone is retained; where verified, under half of the shortfall comes from an unresolved V gene, and the cause of the rest is unknown. Clonal size and the V and J genes are those of that table, whereas D and trimming came from the DNA. Present in this sample are about 320,000 clones, roughly 86% of which were seen just once. The top ten constitute approximately 2% of the sample.

Explained via the paper, the treatment or condition label denotes: some 19 received Ad26.COV2.S at low or high dose, single or two shots; about 5 received placebo; per-sample allocation not given. For vaccine and placebo recipients, the sequenced repertoires came from samples collected on day 63 after the first injection. Cohort 1b enrolled about 25 adults aged 18-55 years at a single site in Boston, USA, between 29 July and 7 August 2020. Ad26.COV2.S was a replication-incompetent adenovirus type 26 vector that expressed a prefusion-stabilized SARS-CoV-2 spike protein derived from the original Wuhan strain. Points on this clone: This clone's antigen is unknown. There are no base qualities to consult, and no much larger clone falls within one base.

The germline V gene supplies CDR1 MGHRA and CDR2 YSYEKL. V loses 1 base, J loses 8 bases, and the germline ends lie 19 bases apart. The CDR3 spans 16 residues, from the cysteine through the phenylalanine. The read is trimmed to its CDR3 DNA, 48 bases read in frame from base 1. The input for sequencing was peripheral blood, taken in a trial of Ad26.COV2.S vaccine versus placebo. This receptor was taken from a person between 18 and 59 years old who received the Ad26.COV2.S COVID-19 vaccine or a placebo. The receptor chain draws on TRBV4-1 and TRBJ2-3; perhaps TRBD2 is the D gene, with 5 bases matching. The CDR3 protein: CASSQAETLVEGTQYF. The bases are TGCGCCAGCAGCCAAGCTGAAACTTTAGTAGAGGGTACGCAGTATTTT.